This paragraph covers one T cell receptor (beta chain) sequence. The data were produced by immunoSEQ multiplex PCR, yet TCRdb's version contains in-frame clones alone and is incomplete. There are roughly 70,000 clones in the sample; roughly 80% occur only once, and less than 0.65% lies in the top ten. This specimen belongs to a study of T cell clones after liver transplantation. In the study overall: Timepoints were pre-transplant, pre-withdrawal, and after withdrawal was completed or failed.

With 0 bases removed from V and 3 bases from J, the gap between germline ends came to 6 bases. CDR3 length equals 13 residues. Germline V CDR1 and CDR2: SQVTM, ANQGSEA. The rearrangement joins TRBV29-1 to TRBJ1-3; unclear D gene. This specimen was CD4+ T cells from blood, taken before liver transplant. This sequence was found in a human donor who received a liver transplant. The CDR3 region is CSVEEGFGNTIYF. The DNA of the CDR3 is TGCAGCGTTGAAGAGGGGTTTGGAAACACCATATATTTT.